This T cell receptor (beta chain) came from a study of T cells in women clearing cervical HPV infection. Turning to the study itself: Cases were women with histologically confirmed HPV16-related CIN3 or worse, including a couple of invasive cancers.

The protocol was immunoSEQ multiplex PCR, while the TCRdb copy is restricted to in-frame clones and leaves out a portion. The sample holds just over 20,000 clones. CDR1 and CDR2 (germline): LNHDA, SQIVND (reference sequence). This CDR3 region has 11 residues. Between the trimmed V and J ends, which lost 6 bases and 9 bases, there was a span of 9 bases. As regards this clone: The read gets to within 3 residues of the CDR3 end, and the germline J gene fills in the rest.

This TCR was sampled from a woman aged 18 to 69 with a cervical HPV16 infection that either progressed to CIN3+ or cleared (not recorded which). Sequenced sample: blood buffy coat. This chain connects TRBV19 to TRBJ2-1, with a possible D match to TRBD2 (5 bases). The CDR3 here is CASRFAGEQFF. Partial CDR3 DNA: TGTGCCAGTAGGTTTGCGGGTGAG.